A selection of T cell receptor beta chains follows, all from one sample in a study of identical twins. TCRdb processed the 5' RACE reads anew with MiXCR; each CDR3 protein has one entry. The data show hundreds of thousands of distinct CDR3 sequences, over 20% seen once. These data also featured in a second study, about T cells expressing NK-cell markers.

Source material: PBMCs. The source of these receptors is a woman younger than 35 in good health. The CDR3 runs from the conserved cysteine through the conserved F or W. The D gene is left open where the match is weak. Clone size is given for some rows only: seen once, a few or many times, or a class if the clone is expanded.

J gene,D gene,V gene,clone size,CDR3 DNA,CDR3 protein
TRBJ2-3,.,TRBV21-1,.,TGTGCCACGGGGAGAGATACGCAGTATTTT,CATGRDTQYF
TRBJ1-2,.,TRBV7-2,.,TGTGCCAGCAGCTCACAGGGTGGAGGTGGCTACACCTTC,CASSSQGGGGYTF
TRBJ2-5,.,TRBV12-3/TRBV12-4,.,TGTGCCAGCAGCTCTGGACGGGACCAAGAGACCCAGTACTTC,CASSSGRDQETQYF
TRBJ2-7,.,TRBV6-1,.,TGTGCCAGCAGTAAATTAGCGGCCTCCTACGAGCAGTACTTC,CASSKLAASYEQYF
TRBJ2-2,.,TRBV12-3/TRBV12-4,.,TGTGCCAGCAGTTGGGGTGCGGACACCAACACCGGGGAGCTGTTTTTT,CASSWGADTNTGELFF
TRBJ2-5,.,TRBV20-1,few,TGCAGTGCTAGCCCCCAGCGTGGGTATCAAGAGACCCAGTACTTC,CSASPQRGYQETQYF
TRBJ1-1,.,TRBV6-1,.,TGTGCCAGCGGTCGAACCGGGACCGGTGAAGCTTTCTTT,CASGRTGTGEAFF
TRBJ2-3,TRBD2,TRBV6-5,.,TGTGCCAGCAGTTCGGGCGGGGGGGTTGCAGATACGCAGTATTTT,CASSSGGGVADTQYF
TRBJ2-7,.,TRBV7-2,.,TGTGCCAGCAGCCCGCGGGCCAGCGCGGCCTACGAGCAGTACTTC,CASSPRASAAYEQYF
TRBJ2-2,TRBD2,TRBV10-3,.,TGTGCCATCAGTCCCCGACTAGCGGGGGGTGCGAACACCGGGGAGCTGTTTTTT,CAISPRLAGGANTGELFF
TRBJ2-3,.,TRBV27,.,TGTGCCAGCAGTTTAGGCCTAGCTCGGGCAGATACGCAGTATTTT,CASSLGLARADTQYF
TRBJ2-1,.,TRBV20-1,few,TGCAGTGCTACCCCTCATCATGAGCAGTTCTTC,CSATPHHEQFF
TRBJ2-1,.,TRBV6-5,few,TGTGCCAGCAGTTCCCGGGACTCCTCAATGGGTGAGCAGTTCTTC,CASSSRDSSMGEQFF
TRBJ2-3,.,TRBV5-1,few,TGCGCCAGCAGCTTGGCCGCGGCGACTAGCACAGATACGCAGTATTTT,CASSLAAATSTDTQYF
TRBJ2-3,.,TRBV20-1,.,TGCAGTGCTTTCAGGGCTGGCTTCATAGATACGCAGTATTTT,CSAFRAGFIDTQYF
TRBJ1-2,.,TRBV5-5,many,TGTGCCAGCAGCTTAGAACCTAACTATGGCTACACCTTC,CASSLEPNYGYTF
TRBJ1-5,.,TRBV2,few,TGTGCCAGCAAGGGGGAATATCAGCCCCAGCATTTT,CASKGEYQPQHF
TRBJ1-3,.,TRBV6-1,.,TGTGCCAGCAGTAGGGAGATTTCAAACGGAAACACCATATATTTT,CASSREISNGNTIYF
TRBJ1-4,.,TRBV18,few,TGTGCCAGCTCACCACCGAGGAGAGGGGATGAAAAACTGTTTTTT,CASSPPRRGDEKLFF
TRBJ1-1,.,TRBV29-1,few,TGCAGCGTTGAACGGGCGACGGGCACTGAAGCTTTCTTT,CSVERATGTEAFF
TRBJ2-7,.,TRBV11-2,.,TGTGCCAGCAGCTACCAGTCGCAGGTGGTCTTCGAGCAGTACTTC,CASSYQSQVVFEQYF
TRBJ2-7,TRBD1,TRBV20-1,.,TGCAGTGCTAGAGAGGGGACAGGGGCCCACGAGCAGTACTTC,CSAREGTGAHEQYF
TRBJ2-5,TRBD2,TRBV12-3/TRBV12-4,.,TGTGCCAGCAGTTTTAGGCTTTGGCGGGAGGGCGGGAGGACGCTAAAAGAGACCCAGTACTTC,CASSFRLWREGGRTLKETQYF
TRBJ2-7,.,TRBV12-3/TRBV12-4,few,TGTGCCAGCAGTTTCTCTATCGAGCAGTACTTC,CASSFSIEQYF
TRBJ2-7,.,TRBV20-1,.,TGCAGTGCTTCGAGACCGCGGGATTTTACCTACGAGCAGTACTTC,CSASRPRDFTYEQYF
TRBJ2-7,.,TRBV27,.,TGTGCCAGCAAGGTGGGGACTGTGTCCGAGCAGTACTTC,CASKVGTVSEQYF
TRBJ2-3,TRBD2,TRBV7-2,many,TGTGCCAGCAGTTTGAGCGGGAGGGGAACAGATACGCAGTATTTT,CASSLSGRGTDTQYF
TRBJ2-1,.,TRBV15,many,TGTGCCACCAGCAGTGGGGATTCGTATGAGCAGTTCTTC,CATSSGDSYEQFF
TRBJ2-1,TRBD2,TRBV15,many,TGTGCCACCGGTGTTCTAGCGGGAGCCAATGAGCAGTTCTTC,CATGVLAGANEQFF
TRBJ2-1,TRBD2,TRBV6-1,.,TGTGCCAGCGGTAGCGGGCGCTCCTACAATGAGCAGTTCTTC,CASGSGRSYNEQFF
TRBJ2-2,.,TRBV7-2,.,TGTGCCAGCAGCTTAAGTCTGGAGCTGTTTTTT,CASSLSLELFF
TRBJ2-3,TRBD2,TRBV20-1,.,TGCAGTGCTAGGTCGACTAGCGGGAGGAGAACAGATACGCAGTATTTT,CSARSTSGRRTDTQYF
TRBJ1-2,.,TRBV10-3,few,TGTGCCATCAGTGGGGGGGGTCGCTACACCTTC,CAISGGGRYTF
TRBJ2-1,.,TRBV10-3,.,TGTGCCATCAGTGAAGGGGATTTGGTCGGTGAGCAGTTCTTC,CAISEGDLVGEQFF
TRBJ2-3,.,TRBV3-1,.,TGTGCCAGCACCTTGGCGGCTAGCACAGATACGCAGTATTTT,CASTLAASTDTQYF
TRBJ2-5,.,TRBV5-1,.,TGCGCCAGCAGCTTGCCCGGGGCGGAGACCCAGTACTTC,CASSLPGAETQYF
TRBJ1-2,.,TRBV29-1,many,TGCAGCGTTGACCAGAAGGGCGATGGATATGGCTACACCTTC,CSVDQKGDGYGYTF
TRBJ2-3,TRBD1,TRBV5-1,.,TGCGCCAGCAGCTTCCCGACAGGGGCCACAGATACGCAGTATTTT,CASSFPTGATDTQYF
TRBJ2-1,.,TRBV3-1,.,TGTGCCAGCAGCCAAGAGGGGGTTGAGAGTGAGCAGTTCTTC,CASSQEGVESEQFF
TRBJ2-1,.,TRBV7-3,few,TGTGCCAGCAGCTTACTACTTACGGCCGACAATGAGCAGTTCTTC,CASSLLLTADNEQFF
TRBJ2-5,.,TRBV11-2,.,TGTGCCAGCAGCTTTCGACTAGTTGACGAGACCCAGTACTTC,CASSFRLVDETQYF
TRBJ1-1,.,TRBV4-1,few,TGCGCCAGCAGCCAACAGGAAACTGAAGCTTTCTTT,CASSQQETEAFF
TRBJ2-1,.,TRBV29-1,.,TGCAGCGCCCGAATTAGAGTTGGATACAATGAGCAGTTCTTC,CSARIRVGYNEQFF
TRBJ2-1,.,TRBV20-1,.,TGCAGTGCTTGGAACGGGGCCGATGAGCAGTTCTTC,CSAWNGADEQFF
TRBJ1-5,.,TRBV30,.,TGTGCCTGGAGTGGAGGGTTTAGCAATCAGCCCCAGCATTTT,CAWSGGFSNQPQHF
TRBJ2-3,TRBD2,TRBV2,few,TGTGCCAGCATAGCGGGGACTAGCACAGATACGCAGTATTTT,CASIAGTSTDTQYF